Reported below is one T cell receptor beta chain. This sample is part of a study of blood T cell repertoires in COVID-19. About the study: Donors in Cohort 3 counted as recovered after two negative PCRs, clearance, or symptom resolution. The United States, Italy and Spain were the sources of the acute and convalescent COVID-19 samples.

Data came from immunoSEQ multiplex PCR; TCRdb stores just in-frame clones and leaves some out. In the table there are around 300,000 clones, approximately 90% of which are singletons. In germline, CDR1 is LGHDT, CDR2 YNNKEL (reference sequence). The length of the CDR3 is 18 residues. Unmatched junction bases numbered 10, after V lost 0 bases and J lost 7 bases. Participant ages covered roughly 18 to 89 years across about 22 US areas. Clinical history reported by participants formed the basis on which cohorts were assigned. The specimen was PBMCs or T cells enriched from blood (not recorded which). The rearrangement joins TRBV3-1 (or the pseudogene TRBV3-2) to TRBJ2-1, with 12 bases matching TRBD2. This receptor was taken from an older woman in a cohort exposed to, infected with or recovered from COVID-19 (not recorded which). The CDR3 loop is CASSQDLMGLAGGNEQFF. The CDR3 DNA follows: TGTGCCAGCAGCCAAGATCTAATGGGGCTAGCGGGAGGGAATGAGCAGTTCTTC.